This T cell receptor (beta chain) was observed in a study of T cells after yellow fever vaccination. From the 5' RACE reads, TCRdb called clonotypes with MiXCR, one entry per CDR3 protein. The data show around 600,000 distinct CDR3 sequences, roughly 12% seen once. Trimming pared 5 bases from V and 0 bases from J, leaving 14 bases between. CDR1 and CDR2 from the germline V gene are GTSNPN and SVGIG (reference sequence). The CDR3 sequence is 15 residues long. A few counts support this clonotype. The clonotype comes from a man between 25 and 39 years old who received the YFV17D yellow fever vaccine. Sequences were derived from PBMCs, sampled on the day of the yellow fever booster vaccination. The rearrangement joins TRBV30 to TRBJ2-4; weak D call: TRBD2 (7 bases). CDR3 nucleotide sequence: TGTGCCTGGGGAGGGGGGGTACTAGCCAAAAACATTCAGTACTTC. The encoded protein is CAWGGGVLAKNIQYF.